This record concerns one T cell receptor (beta chain) sequence. The antigen remains undetermined. The germline gives CDR1 ENHRY, CDR2 SYGVKD. V shed 10 bases and J shed 6 bases, with 21 bases lying between them. The CDR3 loop spans 15 amino acids. PBMCs were not maintained or expanded in culture before analysis. Clones were read by immunoSEQ multiplex PCR, and TCRdb kept only the in-frame ones, dropping some. This table holds approximately 15,000 clones, about 70% found once. The sample belongs to a study of neoadjuvant anti-PD-1 for oral cavity cancer. Study-level background: Around day 43, patients without progression received a fourth nivolumab dose before surgery.

Study-wide points: Post-nivolumab, blood T cell clonality was significantly elevated in non-responders.

Material: PBMCs, obtained before nivolumab (anti-PD-1) treatment. This chain links TRBV10-3 with TRBJ2-2; D perhaps matches TRBD2 (5 bases). This sequence originates from a person between 35 and 79 years old with oral cavity squamous cell carcinoma. The CDR3 protein is CANSPAEGSAGELFF. The DNA for the CDR3 is TGTGCCAACTCGCCTGCAGAGGGCTCGGCCGGGGAGCTGTTTTTT.